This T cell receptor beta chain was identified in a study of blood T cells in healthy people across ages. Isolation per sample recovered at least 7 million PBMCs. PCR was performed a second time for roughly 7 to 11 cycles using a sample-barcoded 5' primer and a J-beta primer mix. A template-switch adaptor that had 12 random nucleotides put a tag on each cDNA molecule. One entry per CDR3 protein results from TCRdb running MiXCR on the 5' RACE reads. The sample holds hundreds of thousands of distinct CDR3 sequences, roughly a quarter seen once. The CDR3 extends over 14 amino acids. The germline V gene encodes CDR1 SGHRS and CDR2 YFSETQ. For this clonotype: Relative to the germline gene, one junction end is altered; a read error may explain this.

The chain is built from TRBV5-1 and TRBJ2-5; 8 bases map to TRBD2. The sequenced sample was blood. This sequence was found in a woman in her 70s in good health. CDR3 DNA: TGCGCCAGCAGCTCAGAGCGGGAGAGTCGGGAGCAGTGCTTC. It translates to CASSSERESREQCF. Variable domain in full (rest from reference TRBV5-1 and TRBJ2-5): KAGVTQTPRYLIKTRGQQVTLSCSPISGHRSVSWYQQTPGQGLQFLFEYFSETQRNKGNFPGRFSGRQFSNSRSEMNVSTLELGDSALYLCASSSERESREQCFGPGTRLLVL.